This T cell receptor beta chain came from a study of shared clonotypes between healthy human individuals. As regards this clone: Its antigen is not known.

The CDR3 has 15 amino acids. The V end was cut by 10 bases, the J end by 2 bases, with 20 bases between. Germline-derived CDR1 and CDR2 are LNHDA and SQIVND (reference sequence). The protocol was immunoSEQ multiplex PCR, while the TCRdb copy is restricted to in-frame clones and leaves out a portion. Of roughly 1,100,000 clones listed, around 74% are singletons. Points from the study as a whole: The four-donor shared clonotypes exceeded non-shared clonotypes in generation probability, with non-shared ones scoring lower.

The specimen was memory CD4+ T cells sorted from blood. Regarding subset: CD45RA-negative fraction. This rearrangement joins TRBV19 to TRBJ1-1; D might be TRBD1 (6 bases). The TCR comes from a young man in good health. The CDR3 region is CATKYSGQSNTEAFF. In nucleotides, the CDR3 is TGTGCCACCAAATACTCCGGACAGTCCAACACTGAAGCTTTCTTT.